These T cell receptor beta chains were read from a single sample in a study of cytomegalovirus exposure and HLA in healthy donors. Only in-frame clones appear in the TCRdb table, and some are missing; sequencing was by immunoSEQ multiplex PCR. The repertoire includes 150,000 to 200,000 clones, around 62% of them detected once, and 2.5% to 3% sits in the top ten. The sequencing sample was made of PBMCs. The receptors here all came from a middle-aged man in good health and CMV-seronegative. The CDR3 runs from the conserved cysteine through the conserved F or W. Fields, in order: clone size, V gene, D gene, J gene, CDR3 protein, CDR3 DNA. A D gene is named only where the DNA matches it firmly. Size is stated for part of the rows, as once, few or many counts, or as a class when the clone is expanded.

abundance: .; v_gene: TRBV7-2; d_gene: .; j_gene: TRBJ2-7; CDR3aa: CASSSGSLSSYEQYF; CDR3nt: TGTGCCAGCAGCTCCGGATCTCTTAGCTCCTACGAGCAGTACTTC
abundance: .; v_gene: TRBV15; d_gene: .; j_gene: TRBJ1-1; CDR3aa: CATSREERNTEAFF; CDR3nt: TGTGCCACCAGCAGAGAGGAGCGGAACACTGAAGCTTTCTTT
abundance: few; v_gene: TRBV19; d_gene: TRBD1; j_gene: TRBJ1-1; CDR3aa: CASSTDRGRTEAFF; CDR3nt: TGTGCCAGTAGTACGGACAGGGGGCGAACTGAAGCTTTCTTT
abundance: .; v_gene: TRBV2; d_gene: .; j_gene: TRBJ2-7; CDR3aa: CASSDPGQANEQYF; CDR3nt: TGTGCCAGCAGTGATCCTGGCCAGGCCAACGAGCAGTACTTC
abundance: .; v_gene: TRBV7-2; d_gene: TRBD1; j_gene: TRBJ1-1; CDR3aa: CASSPWGTGTNTEAFF; CDR3nt: TGTGCCAGCAGCCCCTGGGGGACAGGCACCAACACTGAAGCTTTCTTT
abundance: .; v_gene: TRBV6-1; d_gene: TRBD1; j_gene: TRBJ2-7; CDR3aa: CASTRQGWFEQYF; CDR3nt: TGTGCCAGCACCAGACAGGGTTGGTTCGAGCAGTACTTC
abundance: few; v_gene: TRBV6-5; d_gene: .; j_gene: TRBJ1-1; CDR3aa: CASRVGGGTEAFF; CDR3nt: TGTGCCAGCAGGGTCGGGGGAGGGACTGAAGCTTTCTTT
abundance: few; v_gene: TRBV5-4; d_gene: TRBD2; j_gene: TRBJ2-1; CDR3aa: CASTLAGARYNEQFF; CDR3nt: TGTGCCAGCACCCTAGCGGGGGCCCGGTACAATGAGCAGTTCTTC
abundance: .; v_gene: TRBV30; d_gene: TRBD1; j_gene: TRBJ1-4; CDR3aa: CAWSAGGKGEKLFF; CDR3nt: TGTGCCTGGAGCGCAGGGGGGAAGGGTGAAAAACTGTTTTTT
abundance: .; v_gene: TRBV7-2; d_gene: .; j_gene: TRBJ1-2; CDR3aa: CASSALRGGYTF; CDR3nt: TGTGCCAGCAGCGCCCTTCGCGGCGGCTACACCTTC
abundance: .; v_gene: TRBV6-1; d_gene: .; j_gene: TRBJ1-1; CDR3aa: CASSERSEAFF; CDR3nt: TGTGCCAGCAGTGAAAGGAGTGAAGCTTTCTTT
abundance: few; v_gene: TRBV7-9; d_gene: .; j_gene: TRBJ1-5; CDR3aa: CASSSLLERALPNQPQHF; CDR3nt: TGTGCCAGCAGCTCACTGTTAGAGCGGGCACTACCCAATCAGCCCCAGCATTTT
abundance: once; v_gene: TRBV10-3; d_gene: .; j_gene: TRBJ2-5; CDR3aa: CAISGSETRETQYF; CDR3nt: TGTGCCATCAGTGGGAGTGAAACAAGGGAGACCCAGTACTTC
abundance: .; v_gene: TRBV5-1; d_gene: .; j_gene: TRBJ2-5; CDR3aa: CASSLAAGGSGEQYF; CDR3nt: TGCGCCAGCAGCTTGGCCGCAGGGGGGTCTGGGGAGCAGTACTTC
abundance: few; v_gene: TRBV5-4; d_gene: TRBD2; j_gene: TRBJ2-5; CDR3aa: CASSKSSGRGETQYF; CDR3nt: TGTGCCAGCAGCAAGAGTAGCGGGAGGGGCGAGACCCAGTACTTC
abundance: few; v_gene: TRBV6-6; d_gene: .; j_gene: TRBJ1-4; CDR3aa: CASSLPGDSNEKLFF; CDR3nt: TGTGCCAGCAGTCTCCCTGGCGACAGTAATGAAAAACTGTTTTTT
abundance: few; v_gene: TRBV19; d_gene: TRBD1; j_gene: TRBJ2-7; CDR3aa: CATGTGVNEQYF; CDR3nt: TGTGCCACCGGGACAGGGGTAAACGAGCAGTACTTC
abundance: few; v_gene: TRBV19; d_gene: .; j_gene: TRBJ2-7; CDR3aa: CASSQMSPGHLHEQYF; CDR3nt: TGTGCCAGTAGTCAAATGTCCCCGGGACACCTCCACGAGCAGTACTTC
abundance: once; v_gene: TRBV6-5; d_gene: .; j_gene: TRBJ2-7; CDR3aa: CARTGFSYEQYF; CDR3nt: TGTGCCCGCACGGGTTTCTCCTACGAGCAGTACTTC
abundance: .; v_gene: TRBV28; d_gene: TRBD1; j_gene: TRBJ2-5; CDR3aa: CASSSRDRGFDETQYF; CDR3nt: TGTGCCAGCAGTTCACGGGACAGAGGCTTTGACGAGACCCAGTACTTC
abundance: .; v_gene: TRBV28; d_gene: .; j_gene: TRBJ2-7; CDR3aa: CASLAGSYEQYF; CDR3nt: TGTGCCAGCCTGGCCGGGTCCTACGAGCAGTACTTC
abundance: .; v_gene: TRBV5-6; d_gene: .; j_gene: TRBJ2-5; CDR3aa: CASSLGQQRAQYF; CDR3nt: TGTGCCAGCAGCTTGGGGCAGCAGCGGGCCCAGTACTTC
abundance: .; v_gene: TRBV11-2; d_gene: .; j_gene: TRBJ2-2; CDR3aa: CASSLPGSGELFF; CDR3nt: TGTGCCAGCAGCTTACCGGGTTCCGGGGAGCTGTTTTTT
abundance: .; v_gene: TRBV25-1; d_gene: .; j_gene: TRBJ2-2; CDR3aa: CASSEWLSGVSGELFF; CDR3nt: TGTGCCAGCAGTGAATGGTTGTCGGGGGTGTCCGGGGAGCTGTTTTTT
abundance: .; v_gene: TRBV6-5; d_gene: TRBD2; j_gene: TRBJ2-3; CDR3aa: CASSYTSGSSTDTQYF; CDR3nt: TGTGCCAGCAGTTATACTAGCGGGAGTAGCACAGATACGCAGTATTTT
abundance: .; v_gene: TRBV2; d_gene: TRBD2; j_gene: TRBJ2-5; CDR3aa: CASSLAGGPETQYF; CDR3nt: TGTGCCAGCAGCCTAGCGGGAGGGCCAGAGACCCAGTACTTC
abundance: .; v_gene: TRBV30; d_gene: TRBD2; j_gene: TRBJ2-1; CDR3aa: CAWSGYLAEQQFF; CDR3nt: TGTGCCTGGAGTGGATATCTAGCGGAACAGCAGTTCTTC
abundance: .; v_gene: TRBV6-1; d_gene: .; j_gene: TRBJ2-7; CDR3aa: CASSVNRGGEQYF; CDR3nt: TGTGCCAGCAGTGTAAACAGGGGGGGAGAGCAGTACTTC
abundance: few; v_gene: TRBV29-1; d_gene: TRBD1; j_gene: TRBJ1-1; CDR3aa: CSVGQGNTEAFF; CDR3nt: TGCAGCGTCGGACAGGGGAACACTGAAGCTTTCTTT
abundance: .; v_gene: TRBV6-5; d_gene: TRBD1; j_gene: TRBJ1-2; CDR3aa: CASSYGTGRGYTF; CDR3nt: TGTGCCAGCAGTTACGGGACAGGGAGAGGCTACACCTTC
abundance: .; v_gene: TRBV7-2; d_gene: TRBD1; j_gene: TRBJ1-5; CDR3aa: CASNPTGGNQPQHF; CDR3nt: TGTGCCAGCAACCCGACAGGGGGCAACCAGCCCCAGCATTTT
abundance: .; v_gene: TRBV5-6; d_gene: .; j_gene: TRBJ1-1; CDR3aa: CASSLGGKLGTEAFF; CDR3nt: TGTGCCAGCAGCTTGGGAGGGAAATTGGGCACTGAAGCTTTCTTT
abundance: few; v_gene: TRBV7-2; d_gene: TRBD2; j_gene: TRBJ2-5; CDR3aa: CASSTTSGRTRETQYF; CDR3nt: TGTGCCAGCAGCACGACTAGCGGGAGAACTAGGGAGACCCAGTACTTC
abundance: few; v_gene: TRBV7-9; d_gene: TRBD1; j_gene: TRBJ2-1; CDR3aa: CASSPTGGLLDEQFF; CDR3nt: TGTGCCAGCAGCCCGACAGGGGGCTTGTTAGATGAGCAGTTCTTC
abundance: .; v_gene: TRBV6-4; d_gene: TRBD2; j_gene: TRBJ2-1; CDR3aa: CASKGEAGANNEQFF; CDR3nt: TGTGCCAGCAAGGGTGAAGCGGGAGCCAACAATGAGCAGTTCTTC
abundance: .; v_gene: TRBV11-2; d_gene: .; j_gene: TRBJ1-5; CDR3aa: CASSLGEVPNQPQHF; CDR3nt: TGTGCCAGCAGCTTAGGAGAGGTCCCCAATCAGCCCCAGCATTTT
abundance: few; v_gene: TRBV7-2; d_gene: .; j_gene: TRBJ2-7; CDR3aa: CASSPQSRSYEQYF; CDR3nt: TGTGCCAGCAGCCCCCAGTCGAGGAGCTACGAGCAGTACTTC
abundance: .; v_gene: TRBV11-2; d_gene: .; j_gene: TRBJ1-5; CDR3aa: CASSPGTGKRDQPQHF; CDR3nt: TGTGCCAGCAGCCCAGGTACAGGGAAAAGGGATCAGCCCCAGCATTTT
abundance: .; v_gene: TRBV5-4; d_gene: TRBD2; j_gene: TRBJ2-3; CDR3aa: CASNLGGSGGSTDTQYF; CDR3nt: TGTGCCAGCAATTTGGGGGGATCGGGAGGTAGCACAGATACGCAGTATTTT
abundance: .; v_gene: TRBV7-3; d_gene: TRBD1; j_gene: TRBJ2-7; CDR3aa: CASRPTGTGSYEQYF; CDR3nt: TGTGCCAGCAGGCCCACCGGGACAGGGTCCTACGAGCAGTACTTC
abundance: .; v_gene: TRBV29-1; d_gene: TRBD1; j_gene: TRBJ1-2; CDR3aa: CSVSSGGNGGYGYTF; CDR3nt: TGCAGCGTGTCTTCAGGGGGTAACGGAGGCTATGGCTACACCTTC
abundance: .; v_gene: TRBV10-3; d_gene: .; j_gene: TRBJ2-5; CDR3aa: CAISQGSQETQYF; CDR3nt: TGTGCCATCAGCCAGGGCAGCCAAGAGACCCAGTACTTC
abundance: .; v_gene: TRBV7-2; d_gene: TRBD1; j_gene: TRBJ2-7; CDR3aa: CASSFGGHRGPDEQYF; CDR3nt: TGTGCCAGCAGCTTTGGGGGGCACAGGGGGCCGGACGAGCAGTACTTC
abundance: .; v_gene: TRBV11-2; d_gene: .; j_gene: TRBJ2-3; CDR3aa: CASSTGIVTDTQYF; CDR3nt: TGTGCCAGCAGCACCGGGATCGTTACAGATACGCAGTATTTT